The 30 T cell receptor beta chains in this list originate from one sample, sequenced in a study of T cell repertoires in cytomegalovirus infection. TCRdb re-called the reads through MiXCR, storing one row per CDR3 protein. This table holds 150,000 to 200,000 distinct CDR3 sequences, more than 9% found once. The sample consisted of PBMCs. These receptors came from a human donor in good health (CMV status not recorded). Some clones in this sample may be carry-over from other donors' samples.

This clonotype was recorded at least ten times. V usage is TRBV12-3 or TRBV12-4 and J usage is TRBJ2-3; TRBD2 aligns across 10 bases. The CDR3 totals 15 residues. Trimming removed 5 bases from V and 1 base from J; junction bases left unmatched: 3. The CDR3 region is CASSQREGGTDTQYF. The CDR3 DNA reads TGTGCCAGCAGTCAGCGGGAGGGCGGCACAGATACGCAGTATTTT.

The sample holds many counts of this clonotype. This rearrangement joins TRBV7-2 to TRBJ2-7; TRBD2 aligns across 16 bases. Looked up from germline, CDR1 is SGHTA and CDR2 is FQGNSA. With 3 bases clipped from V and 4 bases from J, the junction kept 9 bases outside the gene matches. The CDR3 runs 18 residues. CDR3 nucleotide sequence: TGTGCCAGCAGCTTGGAAACGGGACTAGCGGGAGGGCCTTACGAGCAGTACTTC. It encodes CASSLETGLAGGPYEQYF.

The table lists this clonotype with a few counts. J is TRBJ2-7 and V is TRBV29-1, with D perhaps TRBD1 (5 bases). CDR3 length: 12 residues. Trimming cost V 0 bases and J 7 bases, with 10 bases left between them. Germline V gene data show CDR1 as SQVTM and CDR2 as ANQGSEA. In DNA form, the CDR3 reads TGCAGCGTTGAAGAATCAGGGCAAGAGCAGTACTTC. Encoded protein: CSVEESGQEQYF.

The CDR3 coding sequence is TGCGCCAGCAGCCAAGAGTGGGGGGCCGCTTGGACCCTCCACTTT. Encoded protein: CASSQEWGAAWTLHF. V gene TRBV4-3 combines with J gene TRBJ1-6; D might be TRBD1 (6 bases). The CDR3 spans 15 residues. The germline V and J ends were trimmed by 0 bases and 14 bases, with 17 bases remaining between them. Germline V gene data show CDR1 as LGHNA and CDR2 as YSLEER.

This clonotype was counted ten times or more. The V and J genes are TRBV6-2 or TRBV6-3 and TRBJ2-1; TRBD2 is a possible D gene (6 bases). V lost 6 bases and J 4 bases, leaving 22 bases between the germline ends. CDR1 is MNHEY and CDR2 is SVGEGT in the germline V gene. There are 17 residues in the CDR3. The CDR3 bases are TGTGCCAGCAGCCCTCCCCGGAGGGCAACCCCATACAATGAGCAGTTCTTC. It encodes CASSPPRRATPYNEQFF.

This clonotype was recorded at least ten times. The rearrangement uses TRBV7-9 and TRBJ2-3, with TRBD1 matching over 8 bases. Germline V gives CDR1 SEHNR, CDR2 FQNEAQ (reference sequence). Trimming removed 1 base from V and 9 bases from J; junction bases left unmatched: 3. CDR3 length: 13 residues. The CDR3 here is CASSLEGQATQYF. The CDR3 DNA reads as TGTGCCAGCAGCTTAGAGGGACAGGCAACGCAGTATTTT. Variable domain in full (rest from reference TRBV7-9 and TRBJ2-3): DTGVSQNPRHKITKRGQNVTFRCDPISEHNRLYWYRQTLGQGPEFLTYFQNEAQLEKSRLLSDRFSAERPKGSFSTLEIQRTEQGDSAMYLCASSLEGQATQYFGPGTRLTVL.

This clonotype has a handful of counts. In DNA form, the CDR3 reads TGTGCCAGCAGCATCCGGAGGGGCGGGGAGCTGTTTTTT. It specifies CASSIRRGGELFF. The V call is TRBV7-2, the J call TRBJ2-2, with D possibly being TRBD2 (6 bases). Trimming left V 5 bases short and J 7 bases short, with 11 bases between. Germline CDR1 SGHTA, CDR2 FQGNSA. The CDR3 sequence is 13 residues long.

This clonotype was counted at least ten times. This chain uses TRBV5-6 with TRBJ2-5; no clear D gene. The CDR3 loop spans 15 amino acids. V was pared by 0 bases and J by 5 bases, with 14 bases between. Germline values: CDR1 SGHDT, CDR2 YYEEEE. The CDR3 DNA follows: TGTGCCAGCAGCTTGGAAGACCAGAACGGGGAGACCCAGTACTTC. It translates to CASSLEDQNGETQYF. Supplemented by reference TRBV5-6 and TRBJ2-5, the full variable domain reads DAGVTQSPTHLIKTRGQQVTLRCSPKSGHDTVSWYQQALGQGPQFIFQYYEEEERQRGNFPDRFSGHQFPNYSSELNVNALLLGDSALYLCASSLEDQNGETQYFGPGTRLLVL.

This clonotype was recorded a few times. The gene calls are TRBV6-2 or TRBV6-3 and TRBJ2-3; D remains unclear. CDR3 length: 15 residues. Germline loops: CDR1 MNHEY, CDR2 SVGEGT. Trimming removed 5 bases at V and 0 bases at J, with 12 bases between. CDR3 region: CASSVAVASTDTQYF. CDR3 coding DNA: TGTGCCAGCAGTGTAGCAGTTGCTAGCACAGATACGCAGTATTTT.

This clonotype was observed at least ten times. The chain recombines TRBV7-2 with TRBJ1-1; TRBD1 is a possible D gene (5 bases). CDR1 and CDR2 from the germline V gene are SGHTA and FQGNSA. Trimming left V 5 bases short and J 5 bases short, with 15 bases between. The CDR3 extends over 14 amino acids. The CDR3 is CASSPGGSGTEAFF. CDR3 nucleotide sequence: TGTGCCAGCAGCCCCGGGGGATCGGGGACTGAAGCTTTCTTT. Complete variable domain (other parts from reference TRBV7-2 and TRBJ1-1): GAGVSQSPSNKVTEKGKDVELRCDPISGHTALYWYRQSLGQGLEFLIYFQGNSAPDKSGLPSDRFSAERTGGSVSTLTIQRTQQEDSAVYLCASSPGGSGTEAFFGQGTRLTVV.

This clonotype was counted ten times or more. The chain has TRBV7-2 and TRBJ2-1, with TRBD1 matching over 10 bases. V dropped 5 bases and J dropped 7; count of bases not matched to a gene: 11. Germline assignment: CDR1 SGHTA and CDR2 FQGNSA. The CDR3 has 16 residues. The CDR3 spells CASSPTPGQGKNEQFF. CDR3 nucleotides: TGTGCCAGCAGCCCCACGCCGGGACAGGGGAAGAATGAGCAGTTCTTC.

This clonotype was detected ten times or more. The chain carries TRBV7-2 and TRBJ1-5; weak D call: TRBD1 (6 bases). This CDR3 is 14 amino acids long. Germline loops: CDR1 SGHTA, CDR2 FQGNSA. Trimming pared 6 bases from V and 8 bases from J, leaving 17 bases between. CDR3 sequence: CASSLFEGGKPQHF. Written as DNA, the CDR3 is TGTGCCAGCAGTCTTTTCGAAGGGGGGAAGCCCCAGCATTTT.

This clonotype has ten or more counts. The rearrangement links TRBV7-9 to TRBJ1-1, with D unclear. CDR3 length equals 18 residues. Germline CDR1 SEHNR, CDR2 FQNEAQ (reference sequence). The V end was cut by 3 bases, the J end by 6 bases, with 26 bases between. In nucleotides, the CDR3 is TGTGCCAGCAGCTTGAGGGTAAGGGAGGCACCCATAGAGTCTGAAGCTTTCTTT. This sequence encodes CASSLRVREAPIESEAFF.

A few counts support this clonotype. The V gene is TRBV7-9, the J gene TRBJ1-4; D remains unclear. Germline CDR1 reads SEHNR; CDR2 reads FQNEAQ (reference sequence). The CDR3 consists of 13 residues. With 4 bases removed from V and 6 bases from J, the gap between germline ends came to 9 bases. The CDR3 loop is CASSSVVDEKLFF. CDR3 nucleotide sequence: TGTGCCAGCAGCTCGGTGGTGGATGAAAAACTGTTTTTT.

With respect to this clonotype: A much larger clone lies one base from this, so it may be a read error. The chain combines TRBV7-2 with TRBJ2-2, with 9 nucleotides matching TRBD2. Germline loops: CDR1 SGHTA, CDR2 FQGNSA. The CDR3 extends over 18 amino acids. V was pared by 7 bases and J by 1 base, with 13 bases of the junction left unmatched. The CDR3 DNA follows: TGTGCCAGCAATCATCCCGCGGGACTAGCTCTGAACACCGGGGAGCTGTTTTTT. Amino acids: CASNHPAGLALNTGELFF.

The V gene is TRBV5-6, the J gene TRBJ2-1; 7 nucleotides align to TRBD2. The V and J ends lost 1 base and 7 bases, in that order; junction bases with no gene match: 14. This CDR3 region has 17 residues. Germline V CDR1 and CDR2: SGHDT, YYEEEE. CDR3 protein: CASSLSAASSGENEQFF. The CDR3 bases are TGTGCCAGCAGCTTGTCTGCGGCTTCTAGCGGCGAAAATGAGCAGTTCTTC.

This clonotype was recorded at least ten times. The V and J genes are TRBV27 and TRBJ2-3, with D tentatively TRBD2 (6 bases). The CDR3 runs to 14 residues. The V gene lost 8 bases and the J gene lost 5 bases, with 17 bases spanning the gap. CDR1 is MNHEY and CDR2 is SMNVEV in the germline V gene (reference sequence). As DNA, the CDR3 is TGTGCCAGCTCCGTGGCGCGGGGAGGAGATACGCAGTATTTT. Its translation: CASSVARGGDTQYF.

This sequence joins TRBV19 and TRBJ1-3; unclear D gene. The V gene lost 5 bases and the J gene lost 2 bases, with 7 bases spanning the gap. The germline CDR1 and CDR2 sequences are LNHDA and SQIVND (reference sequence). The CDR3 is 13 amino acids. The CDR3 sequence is CASSLEAGNTIYF. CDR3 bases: TGTGCCAGTAGTCTCGAAGCTGGAAACACCATATATTTT.

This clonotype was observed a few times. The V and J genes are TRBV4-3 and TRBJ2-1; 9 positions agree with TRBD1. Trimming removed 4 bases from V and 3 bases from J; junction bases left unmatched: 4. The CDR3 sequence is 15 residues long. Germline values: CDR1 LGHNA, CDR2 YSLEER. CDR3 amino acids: CASSPRDRDYNEQFF. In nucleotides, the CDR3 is TGCGCCAGCAGCCCCCGGGACAGGGACTACAATGAGCAGTTCTTC.

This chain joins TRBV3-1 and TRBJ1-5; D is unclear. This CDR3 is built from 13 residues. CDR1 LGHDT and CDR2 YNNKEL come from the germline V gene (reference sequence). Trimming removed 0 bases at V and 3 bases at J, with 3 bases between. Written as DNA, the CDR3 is TGTGCCAGCAGCCAAGATCCCAATCAGCCCCAGCATTTT. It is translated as CASSQDPNQPQHF.

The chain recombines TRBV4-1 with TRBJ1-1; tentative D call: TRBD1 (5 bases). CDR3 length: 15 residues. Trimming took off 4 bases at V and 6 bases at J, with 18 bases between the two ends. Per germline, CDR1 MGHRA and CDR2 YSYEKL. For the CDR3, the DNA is TGCGCCAGCAGCCGCTCCGGGACGCATCAGGCTGAAGCTTTCTTT. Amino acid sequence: CASSRSGTHQAEAFF.

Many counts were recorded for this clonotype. CDR3 protein: CASRAGQESSYEQYF. The DNA of the CDR3 is TGTGCCAGCAGGGCCGGACAGGAGAGCTCCTACGAGCAGTACTTC. V gene TRBV6-1 combines with J gene TRBJ2-7, with 7 bases lining up with TRBD1. Trimming cost V 6 bases and J 0 bases; bases outside gene matches: 8. Germline V gives CDR1 MNHNS, CDR2 SASEGT. The CDR3 consists of 15 residues.

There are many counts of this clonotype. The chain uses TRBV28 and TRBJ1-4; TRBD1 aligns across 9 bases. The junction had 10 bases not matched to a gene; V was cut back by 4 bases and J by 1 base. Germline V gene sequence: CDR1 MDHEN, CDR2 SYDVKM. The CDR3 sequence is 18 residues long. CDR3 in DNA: TGTGCCAGCAGTTCCGCGACAGGGGGGCATGTAACTAATGAAAAACTGTTTTTT. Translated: CASSSATGGHVTNEKLFF.

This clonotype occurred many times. As DNA, the CDR3 is TGCGCCAGCAGCTTGCCCCAGGAAAGCTCCTACAATGAGCAGTTCTTC. The encoded protein is CASSLPQESSYNEQFF. The chain carries TRBV5-1 and TRBJ2-1, with D uncertain. The CDR3 runs to 16 residues. Deletions cut 1 base from V and 0 bases from J, with 11 bases between. Germline V gene lookup returns CDR1 SGHRS and CDR2 YFSETQ.

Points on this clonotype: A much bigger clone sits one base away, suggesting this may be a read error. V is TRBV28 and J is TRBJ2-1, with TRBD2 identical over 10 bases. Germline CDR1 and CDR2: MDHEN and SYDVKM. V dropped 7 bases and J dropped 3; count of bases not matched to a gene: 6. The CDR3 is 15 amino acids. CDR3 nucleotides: TGTGCCAGCATCCGAGCGGGAGGGCGCTACAATGAGCAGTTCTTC. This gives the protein CASIRAGGRYNEQFF.

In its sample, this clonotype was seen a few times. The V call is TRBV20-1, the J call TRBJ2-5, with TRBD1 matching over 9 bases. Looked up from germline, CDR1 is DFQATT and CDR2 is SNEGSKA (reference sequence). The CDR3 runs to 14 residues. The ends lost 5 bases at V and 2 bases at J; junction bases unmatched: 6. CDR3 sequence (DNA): TGCAGTGCTTCCGGGACAGGGAGTCAAGAGACCCAGTACTTC. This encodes CSASGTGSQETQYF.

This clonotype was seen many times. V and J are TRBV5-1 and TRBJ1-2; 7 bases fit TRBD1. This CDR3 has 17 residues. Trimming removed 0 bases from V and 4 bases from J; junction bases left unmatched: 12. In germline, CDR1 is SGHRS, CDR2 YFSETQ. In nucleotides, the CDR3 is TGCGCCAGCAGCTTGGCCGGCGGAGGGGGCTCGGGCTATGGCTACACCTTC. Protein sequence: CASSLAGGGGSGYGYTF.

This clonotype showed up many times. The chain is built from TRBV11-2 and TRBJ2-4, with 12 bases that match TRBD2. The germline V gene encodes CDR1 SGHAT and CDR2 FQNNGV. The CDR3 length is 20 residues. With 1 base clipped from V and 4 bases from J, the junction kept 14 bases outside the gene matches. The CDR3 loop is CASSLAMTSGRLSGKNIQYF. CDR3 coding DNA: TGTGCCAGCAGCTTAGCCATGACTAGCGGGAGATTGTCTGGTAAAAACATTCAGTACTTC.

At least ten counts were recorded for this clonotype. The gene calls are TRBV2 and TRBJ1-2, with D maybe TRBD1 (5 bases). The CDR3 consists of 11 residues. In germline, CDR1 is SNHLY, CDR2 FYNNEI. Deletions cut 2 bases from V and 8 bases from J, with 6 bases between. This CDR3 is CASSERDGYTF. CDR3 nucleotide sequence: TGTGCCAGCAGTGAAAGGGACGGCTACACCTTC. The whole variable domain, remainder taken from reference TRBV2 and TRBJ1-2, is EPEVTQTPSHQVTQMGQEVILRCVPISNHLYFYWYRQILGQKVEFLVSFYNNEISEKSEIFDDQFSVERPDGSNFTLKIRSTKLEDSAMYFCASSERDGYTFGSGTRLTVV.

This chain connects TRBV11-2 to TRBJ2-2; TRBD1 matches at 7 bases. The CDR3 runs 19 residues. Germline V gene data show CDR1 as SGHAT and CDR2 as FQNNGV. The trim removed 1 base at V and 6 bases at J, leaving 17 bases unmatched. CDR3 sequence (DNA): TGTGCCAGCAGCTTAGGCCCCCCCGGGACAGCACATTTCGCCGGGGAGCTGTTTTTT. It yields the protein CASSLGPPGTAHFAGELFF. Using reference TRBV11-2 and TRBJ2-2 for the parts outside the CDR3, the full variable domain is EAGVAQSPRYKIIEKRQSVAFWCNPISGHATLYWYQQILGQGPKLLIQFQNNGVVDDSQLPKDRFSAERLKGVDSTLKIQPAKLEDSAVYLCASSLGPPGTAHFAGELFFGEGSRLTVL.